The 11 T cell receptor beta chains reported below all come from one sample, sequenced in a study of T cell changes during pregnancy in multiple sclerosis. Profiling relied on immunoSEQ multiplex PCR, and the TCRdb table lists in-frame clones only, not all of them. The repertoire holds tens of thousands of clones, with 93% as singletons. The material was peripheral blood, obtained in the second trimester of pregnancy. These receptors all come from a female donor with multiple sclerosis, enrolled in a pregnancy study.

The gene calls are TRBV4-1 and TRBJ2-5, with TRBD1 matching over 7 bases. With V trimmed by 4 bases and J by 3 bases, 2 bases remained unmatched. CDR3 length equals 13 residues. The germline V gene encodes CDR1 MGHRA and CDR2 YSYEKL. CDR3: CASSRGQEETQYF. CDR3 bases: TGCGCCAGCAGCCGTGGACAGGAAGAGACCCAGTACTTC.

Here the CDR3 reads CSVGVAGKGYEQYF. In DNA form, the CDR3 reads TGCAGCGTTGGCGTAGCGGGGAAAGGCTACGAGCAGTACTTC. V is TRBV29-1 and J is TRBJ2-7, with 8 nucleotides matching TRBD2. V lost 4 bases to trimming and J lost 3 bases; unmatched junction nucleotides: 8. The CDR3 is 14 amino acids. Germline CDR1 SQVTM, CDR2 ANQGSEA.

This clone was seen only a few times. This chain connects TRBV7-9 to TRBJ2-1; 7 bases fit TRBD1. The CDR3 length is 15 residues. From germline, CDR1 is SEHNR and CDR2 FQNEAQ (reference sequence). V shed 4 bases and J 5 bases; nucleotides not matched to a gene: 8. The CDR3 region is CASSYHGTDHNEQFF. CDR3 DNA sequence: TGTGCCAGCAGCTACCACGGGACAGACCACAATGAGCAGTTCTTC.

This clone was picked up one time. The J gene is TRBJ1-1, the V gene TRBV21-1; TRBD1 is the table's D call, not checked against the DNA. TRBV21-1 is noted as a pseudogene. CDR3 length equals 17 residues. CDR3 amino acids: CASSGRQGSRVYTEAFF. The CDR3 coding sequence is TGTGCCAGCAGCGGCCGACAGGGATCTAGGGTTTACACTGAAGCTTTCTTT.

V gene TRBV5-5 combines with J gene TRBJ2-7; TRBD2 matches 16 bases. With 3 bases clipped from V and 6 bases from J, the junction kept 6 bases outside the gene matches. The CDR3 runs to 16 residues. Germline loops: CDR1 SGHKS, CDR2 YYEKEE (reference sequence). Here the CDR3 reads CASSWGLAGGPFEQYF. CDR3 sequence (DNA): TGTGCCAGCAGCTGGGGACTAGCGGGAGGGCCGTTCGAGCAGTACTTC.

As regards this clone: At one end, the junction sequence differs from germline, possibly due to a read error. This chain uses TRBV27 with TRBJ2-3; TRBD2 matches 11 bases. This CDR3 has 18 amino acids. The germline V gene encodes CDR1 MNHEY and CDR2 SMNVEV (reference sequence). The CDR3 protein is CAGSLPTSGDRSTDTQYF. CDR3 in DNA: TGTGCCGGCAGTTTACCGACTAGCGGGGACCGTAGCACAGATACGCAGTATTTT.

The CDR3 is CASSSPGADTQYF. The CDR3 DNA sequence: TGCGCCAGCAGCTCCCCTGGGGCTGATACGCAGTATTTT. The J gene is TRBJ2-3, the V gene TRBV5-1, with D maybe TRBD1 (5 bases). The CDR3 is 13 amino acids. Germline-derived CDR1 and CDR2 are SGHRS and YFSETQ. Trimming shortened V by 3 bases and J by 6 bases, and 11 bases separated the two germline ends.

This clone has a single count. The rearrangement joins TRBV28 to TRBJ2-3; 7 positions agree with TRBD1. V lost 7 bases and J lost 2; bases outside the gene matches: 0. Per the germline V gene, CDR1 is MDHEN and CDR2 is SYDVKM. The CDR3 is 12 residues long. The DNA for the CDR3 is TGTGCCAGCAAGGGGGCCACAGATACGCAGTATTTT. The encoded protein is CASKGATDTQYF. Drawing the rest from reference TRBV28 and TRBJ2-3, the complete variable domain is DVKVTQSSRYLVKRTGEKVFLECVQDMDHENMFWYRQDPGLGLRLIYFSYDVKMKEKGDIPEGYSVSREKKERFSLILESASTNQTSMYLCASKGATDTQYFGPGTRLTVL.

The DNA for the CDR3 is TGTGCCAGCAGTCCGACAGAGACCGGGGAGCTGTTTTTT. Translated: CASSPTETGELFF. V usage is TRBV6-4 and J usage is TRBJ2-2; tentatively, D is TRBD1 (5 bases). The V and J ends lost 5 bases and 5 bases respectively, with 9 bases between them. CDR1 is MRHNA, CDR2 SNTAGT, per germline. The CDR3 has 13 amino acids.

V gene TRBV6-5 combines with J gene TRBJ2-7, with TRBD2 as a possible D gene (5 bases). Trimming cost V 4 bases and J 5 bases, with 12 bases left between them. The germline V gene encodes CDR1 MNHEY and CDR2 SVGAGI. This CDR3 has 13 residues. Written as DNA, the CDR3 is TGTGCCAGCAGTTCAGTGGGAGAGGACGAGCAGTACTTC. This encodes CASSSVGEDEQYF.

The chain joins TRBV11-2 to TRBJ2-6; TRBD1 might be the D (6 bases). The CDR3 has 17 residues. Germline V gives CDR1 SGHAT, CDR2 FQNNGV. The V gene lost 5 bases and the J gene lost 2 bases, with 16 bases spanning the gap. Here the CDR3 DNA reads TGTGCCAGCAGCCCCCGTACAGGGTTGGCTGGGGCCAACGTCCTGACTTTC. The encoded protein is CASSPRTGLAGANVLTF.